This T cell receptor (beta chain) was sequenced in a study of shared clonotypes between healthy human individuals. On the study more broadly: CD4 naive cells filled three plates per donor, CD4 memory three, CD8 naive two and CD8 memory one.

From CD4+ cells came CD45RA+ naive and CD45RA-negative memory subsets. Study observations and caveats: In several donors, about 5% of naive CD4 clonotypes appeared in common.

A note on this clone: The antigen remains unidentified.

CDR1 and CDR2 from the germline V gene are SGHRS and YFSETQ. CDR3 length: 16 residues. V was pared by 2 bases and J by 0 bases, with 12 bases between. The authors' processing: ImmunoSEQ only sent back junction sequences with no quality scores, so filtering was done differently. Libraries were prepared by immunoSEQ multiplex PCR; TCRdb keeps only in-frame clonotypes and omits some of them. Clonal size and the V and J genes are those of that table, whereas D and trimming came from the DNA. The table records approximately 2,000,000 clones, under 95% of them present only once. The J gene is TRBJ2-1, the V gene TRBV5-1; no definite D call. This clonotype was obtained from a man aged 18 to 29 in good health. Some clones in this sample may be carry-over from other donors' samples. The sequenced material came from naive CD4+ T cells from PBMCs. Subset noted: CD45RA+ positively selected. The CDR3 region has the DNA TGCGCCAGCAGCTTACGCCGCGGAAGCTCCTACAATGAGCAGTTCTTC. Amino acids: CASSLRRGSSYNEQFF.